This TCR beta chain was obtained from a study of cytomegalovirus exposure and HLA in healthy donors (dated by TCRdb to about 2017). Broadly, across the study: According to an earlier analysis of a few hundred of the donors, about 179 million T cells yielded roughly 110 million unique TCR beta sequences and less than 300 Gb of sequence data. An early release that covered roughly 600 HLA-typed donors contained 300 to 350 gigabases of sequencing data and approximately 85 million unique TCR sequences. Of the roughly 410 genotyped donors, 70% to 90% were placed in the genetic ancestry cluster associated with self-reported Caucasian donors. The study aimed to test whether signatures of past pathogen exposure could be identified by cataloging public T cell receptors. The T cell repertoires of under 750 subjects were profiled by immunosequencing and related to cytomegalovirus serostatus. Besides the first cohort of about 730 subjects, a separate validation cohort made up of 95 to 150 different subjects was used. High-throughput TCR immunosequencing, statistical association of individual TCRs with disease status, and machine learning were combined to predict cytomegalovirus infection status. To study patterns of TCR occurrence, a later analysis re-analyzed previously published TCR beta repertoires from several hundred donors and added high-resolution HLA genotyping. The later analysis used no new phenotypic data to find candidate immune exposures, relying instead on TCR beta sequences and their occurrence across donors. To decide whether each TCR beta V gene segment behaved as functional or pseudogenic, an earlier analysis of over 500 of the donors relied on high-throughput TCR beta sequencing. Donor age, sex, ethnicity and CMV serostatus were collected together with the repertoire data. A later genetic analysis used genome-wide SNP genotypes for about 55% of the 666 donors, treating that subset as a discovery cohort. Every repertoire in the discovery cohort had been generated on one and the same sequencing platform. Class I and class II HLA loci were covered by the typing at four-digit resolution. The number of typed donors differed by locus: roughly 629-630 for A, B, C, DRB1 and DQB1; about 520 for DQA1; 600 to 610 for DPA1; and roughly 470 for DPB1. About 5 DR-DQ haplotypes were handled as single units for association and clustering, since linkage in the cohort was strong. On average, around 240,000 unique TCR beta nucleotide sequences were sequenced per donor among fewer than 500 genotyped donors of the cohort, with 15% to 20% of those sequences being non-productive. Here is what the overall study found, with its caveats: A further reported finding was that TCR beta sequences accurately predicted the HLA-A and HLA-B alleles for most subjects in the first cohort. Because HLA typing was missing for some donors at each locus, association tests included only the typed subset. V-gene and J-gene trimming of TCR beta chains was associated with a missense DCLRE1C variant in a later genetic analysis, and the association was replicated in an independent cohort. Several of the top co-occurrence clusters appeared to be linked to parvovirus B19, influenza, CMV and Epstein-Barr virus, according to a later analysis. A later analysis found that HLA-associated TCR beta chains were more clonally expanded and had lower generation probabilities than equally common non-associated chains. In a later genetic analysis, fewer N-insertions in productive TCRs were reported among donors in an Asian-associated ancestry cluster than the approximately 630-donor mean. The sequencing pipeline was judged likely to have produced a cluster of highly shared sequence variants as a technical artifact. Assigning TCR associations to individual alleles was difficult when HLA alleles, especially DR and DQ, strongly co-occurred. The study listed approximately 150 TCR beta chains as associated with cytomegalovirus. The authors suggested that the approach could potentially be generalized to other disease states and immunological phenotypes. The classifier was reported to diagnose cytomegalovirus status with high specificity and sensitivity in both the original cohort and the validation cohort. Broadly in line with IMGT annotations, most TCR beta V segments showed up in productive rearrangements about 87% or about 30% of the time in an earlier analysis of several hundred of the donors. A later analysis found that TCR association rates varied across HLA loci, with DRB1 alleles showing the most associated TCRs and HLA-C alleles the fewest. Some IMGT-functional V segments, including TRBV6-2 and TRBV6-3, could not be told apart with the 87-base-pair reads, so those segments were excluded. Most TCR sequences were observed very rarely across donors, whereas some public TCRs were present in many individuals. In vitro tests confirmed that three of the cytomegalovirus-associated TCR beta chains recognize cytomegalovirus antigens. Approximately 16 rarely observed V segments, including chromosome 9 orphons, were excluded from the earlier analysis of approximately 500 of the donors because counts were too low. Linkage disequilibrium might explain the correlated functional status among segregating V segments, but an unknown experimental factor could not be ruled out. The presence/absence analyses assumed that sequencing depth was roughly uniform across donors, and that assumption may not be true. CMV serostatus was the only immune exposure information available for the cohort. In a later analysis, most CMV-associated TCR beta chains were found to appear HLA-restricted, with HLA associations seemingly driven largely by CMV exposure. Specific HLA alleles were associated with roughly 16,000 TCR beta sequences at a false discovery rate of 0.05 in a later analysis. This cohort had only TCR beta chains sequenced, and the lack of alpha or paired-chain data limited which features could be detected.

V gives up 6 bases and J gives up 0 bases, and the segment between their germline ends measures 12 bases. The CDR3 sequence holds 15 residues, the cysteine and phenylalanine included. Here the CDR3 DNA is all that survives: 45 bases in frame from base 1. Per the germline V gene, MNHEY is the CDR1 and SVGAGI is the CDR2. Receptor libraries were prepared by the immunoSEQ multiplex PCR assay. The multiplex PCR relied on a mix of 60 forward primers for TCR Vbeta segments and 13 reverse primers for TCR Jbeta segments. A multiplex PCR assay on genomic DNA amplified the CDR3 region of rearranged TCR beta genes. Amplified TCR beta libraries were sequenced as 87-base-pair reads on the Illumina HiSeq System. The study's own analysis went as follows. A later analysis tallied roughly 76 million unique TCR beta chains across the 610 or so repertoires, and approximately 12 million of those chains were shared by two or more donors. A nearest-neighbor algorithm error-corrected the raw reads and collapsed the reads into unique sequences, merging closely related sequences to remove PCR and sequencing errors. To assign V, D and J gene segments, CDR3 sequences were aligned to IMGT reference sequences. Each retained sequence needed at least a six-nucleotide match to both a V gene segment and a J gene segment. A rearrangement was called productive if the CDR3 had no stop codons and remained in frame with V and J, and every other rearrangement was called non-productive. CDR3 was defined by IMGT convention, running from the second conserved V-encoded cysteine to the conserved J-encoded phenylalanine. In an earlier analysis of more than 550 of the donors, sequences lacking an unambiguous match to a single V gene segment were excluded. An earlier analysis of a few hundred of the donors classified V segments as functional when productive rearrangements were above 56.7% and as segregating when the standard deviation between donors was above 5%. A statistical classification framework was developed to diagnose cytomegalovirus status using the catalog of TCR beta chain sequences. V and J gene assignment, in a later analysis, came from comparing TCR nucleotide sequences with IMGT/GENE-DB human TR gene sequences. The TCRdist pipeline was used in a later analysis to assign CDR3 sequences and most-parsimonious VDJ recombination scenarios. In a later analysis, each TCR beta chain was defined by its CDR3 amino acid sequence together with its V-gene family, and reads without a unique V-gene family were excluded. To address suspected cross-contamination and a sequencing artifact, a later analysis removed a few hundred highly shared, low-generation-probability nucleotide sequences. For each public chain, a later analysis derived a clonal expansion index from normalized ranks of inferred template counts within each repertoire. In a later analysis, generation probabilities were computed using a VDJ recombination model fitted to out-of-frame rearrangements, and the results were checked against IGoR. Hypergeometric tests were used in a later analysis to score TCR-TCR, TCR-HLA and TCR-CMV co-occurrence, with a repertoire-size bias correction applied to the TCR pairs. In a later analysis, false discovery rates were estimated by permuting HLA or CMV assignments 20 times. In a later analysis, co-occurring TCRs were grouped with DBSCAN, and TCRdist sequence similarity was added when clustering was performed within HLA-allele-positive subsets. Repertoires with fewer than 30,000 or more than 120,000 public chains were left out of co-occurrence clustering, as were a few repertoires with anomalous nucleotide sharing. TCRdb holds this immuneACCESS table with in-frame rearrangements only. Some clones are missing; in checked studies, unresolved V genes explain under half, and the rest has no known cause. For V, J and clone size, that table is used; D and trimming come from the DNA. The sample contains 99,000 or so clones, 70% to 80% of them found a single time. Approximately 2% of the sample is in the top ten clones.

The cohort consisted of 670 or so healthy bone marrow donors. At the time of sampling, every cohort member was nominally healthy, though immune exposures that went unrecorded were likely present. The donor was CMV seronegative and belonged to the group of 352 seronegative cohort members. A peripheral blood sample was collected from each donor, and TCR beta sequencing was performed on peripheral blood mononuclear cells. Genomic DNA extraction from the blood cell samples was performed with the Qiagen DNeasy Blood Extraction Kit. There are a few counts of this clone. What antigen it recognizes has not been identified. No much larger clone is present one base from it, and per-base qualities are unavailable.

The sequence was collected from a man aged 30 to 39 in good health and CMV-seronegative. Sequencing was performed on PBMCs. The V and J segments used are TRBV6-5 and TRBJ1-3; the best D guess is TRBD1, with 6 bases matching. The DNA sequence is as follows: TGTGCCAGCAGCCCTGGACAGCACTCTGGAAACACCATATATTTT. Protein translation: CASSPGQHSGNTIYF.